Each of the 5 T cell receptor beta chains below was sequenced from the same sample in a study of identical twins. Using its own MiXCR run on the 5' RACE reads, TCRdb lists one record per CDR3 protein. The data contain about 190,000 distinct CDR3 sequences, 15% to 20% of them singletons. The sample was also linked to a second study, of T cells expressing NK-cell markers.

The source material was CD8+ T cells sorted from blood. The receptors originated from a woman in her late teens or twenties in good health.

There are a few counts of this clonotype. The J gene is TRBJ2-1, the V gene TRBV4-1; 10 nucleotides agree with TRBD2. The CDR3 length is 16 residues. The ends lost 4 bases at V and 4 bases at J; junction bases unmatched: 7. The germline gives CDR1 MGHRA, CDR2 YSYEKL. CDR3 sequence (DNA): TGCGCCAGCAGCCGTGCCCTAGCGGGGGCTTACAATGAGCAGTTCTTC. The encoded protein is CASSRALAGAYNEQFF.

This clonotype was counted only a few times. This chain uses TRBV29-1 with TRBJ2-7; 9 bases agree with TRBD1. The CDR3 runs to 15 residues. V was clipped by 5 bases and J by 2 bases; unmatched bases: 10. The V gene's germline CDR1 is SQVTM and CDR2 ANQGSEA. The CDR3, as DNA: TGCAGCGTTTATTCCGGGACAGGGTCTCCCTACGAGCAGTACTTC. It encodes CSVYSGTGSPYEQYF.

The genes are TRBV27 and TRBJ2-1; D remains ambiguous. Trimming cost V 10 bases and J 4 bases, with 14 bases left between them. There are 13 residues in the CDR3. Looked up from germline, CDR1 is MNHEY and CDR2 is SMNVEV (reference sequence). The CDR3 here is CATRMDGYNEQFF. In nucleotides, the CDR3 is TGTGCCACCCGAATGGACGGGTACAATGAGCAGTTCTTC.

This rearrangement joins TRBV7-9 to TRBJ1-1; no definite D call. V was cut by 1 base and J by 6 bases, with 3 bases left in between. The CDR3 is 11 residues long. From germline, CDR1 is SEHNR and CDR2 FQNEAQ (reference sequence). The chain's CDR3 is CASSLESEAFF. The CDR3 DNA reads TGTGCCAGCAGCTTAGAATCTGAAGCTTTCTTT.

CDR3 protein: CASSWDRGREQYF. The CDR3 DNA follows: TGTGCCAGCAGTTGGGACAGGGGGCGTGAGCAGTACTTC. The V call is TRBV27, the J call TRBJ2-7; 12 nucleotides line up with TRBD1. The CDR3 sequence is 13 residues long. Germline V CDR1 and CDR2: MNHEY, SMNVEV (reference sequence). V trimming: 4 bases; J trimming: 7 bases; junction bases outside the gene matches: 2.